The clone carrying this T cell receptor beta chain was counted only a few times. Antigen specificity is unknown. The V gene's germline CDR1 is MNHNY and CDR2 SVGAGI (reference sequence). V gave up 5 bases and J gave up 0 bases, with 10 bases separating them. This CDR3 region has 14 residues. The investigators amplified TCR beta CDR3 regions from RNA transcripts. The HTBI set primed first-round TCR CDR3 RT-PCR. TCRdb re-analysed the multiplex PCR reads in MiXCR, keeping a single row per CDR3 protein. The data show roughly 800,000 distinct CDR3 sequences, over 35% seen once. Cells are PBMCs isolated from more than 8.5 ml of fresh blood. This record comes from a study of T cells in Graves' hyperthyroidism and ophthalmopathy. Looking at the study overall: Blood from the periphery was taken at initial diagnosis, before any treatment.

Study-wide findings and caveats: It was a median about 6 months before onset that the model predicted ophthalmopathy.

The specimen was blood. This chain joins TRBV6-6 and TRBJ1-2; unclear D gene. This receptor was identified in a man between 18 and 29 years old with Graves' hyperthyroidism. CDR3 sequence: CASSGGKANYGYTF. CDR3 coding DNA: TGTGCCAGCAGTGGTGGAAAAGCTAACTATGGCTACACCTTC.